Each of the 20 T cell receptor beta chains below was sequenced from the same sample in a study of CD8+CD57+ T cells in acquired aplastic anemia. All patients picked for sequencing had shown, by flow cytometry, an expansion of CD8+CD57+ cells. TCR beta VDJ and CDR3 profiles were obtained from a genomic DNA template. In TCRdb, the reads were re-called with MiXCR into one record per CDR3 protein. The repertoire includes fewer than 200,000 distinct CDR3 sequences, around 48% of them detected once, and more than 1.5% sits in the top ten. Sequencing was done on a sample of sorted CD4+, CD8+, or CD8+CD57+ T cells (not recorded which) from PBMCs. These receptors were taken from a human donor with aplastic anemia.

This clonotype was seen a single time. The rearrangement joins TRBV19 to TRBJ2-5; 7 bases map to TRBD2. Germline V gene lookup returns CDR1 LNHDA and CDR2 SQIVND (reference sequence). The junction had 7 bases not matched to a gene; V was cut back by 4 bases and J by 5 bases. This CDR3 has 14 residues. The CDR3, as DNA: TGTGCCAGTAGTACCCAAGCGGGGCGGGAGACCCAGTACTTC. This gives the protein CASSTQAGRETQYF.

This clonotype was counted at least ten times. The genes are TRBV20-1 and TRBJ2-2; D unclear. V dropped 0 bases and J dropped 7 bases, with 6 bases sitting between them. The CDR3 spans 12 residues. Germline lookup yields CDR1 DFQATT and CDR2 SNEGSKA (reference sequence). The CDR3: CSARDLVGELFF. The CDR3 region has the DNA TGCAGTGCTAGAGATCTAGTCGGGGAGCTGTTTTTT.

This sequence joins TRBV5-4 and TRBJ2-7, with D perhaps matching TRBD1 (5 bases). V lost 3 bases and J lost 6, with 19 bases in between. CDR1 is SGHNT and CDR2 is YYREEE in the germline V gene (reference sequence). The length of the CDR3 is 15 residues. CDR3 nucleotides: TGTGCCAGCAGCTGGAGAGGACATCCGAAGGTCGAGCAGTACTTC. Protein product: CASSWRGHPKVEQYF.

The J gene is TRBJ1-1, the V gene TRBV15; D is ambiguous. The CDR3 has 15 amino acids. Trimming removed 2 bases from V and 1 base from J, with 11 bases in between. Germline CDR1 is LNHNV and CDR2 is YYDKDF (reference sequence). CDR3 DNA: TGTGCCACCAGCAGACCTACTCTGGGGAACACTGAAGCTTTCTTT. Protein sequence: CATSRPTLGNTEAFF.

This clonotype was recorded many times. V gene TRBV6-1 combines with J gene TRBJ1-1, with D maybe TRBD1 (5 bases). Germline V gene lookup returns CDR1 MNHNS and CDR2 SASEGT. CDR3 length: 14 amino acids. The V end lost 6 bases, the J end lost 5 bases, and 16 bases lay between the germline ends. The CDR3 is CASRRGTSGTEAFF. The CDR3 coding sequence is TGTGCCAGCAGACGCGGGACTTCCGGTACTGAAGCTTTCTTT.

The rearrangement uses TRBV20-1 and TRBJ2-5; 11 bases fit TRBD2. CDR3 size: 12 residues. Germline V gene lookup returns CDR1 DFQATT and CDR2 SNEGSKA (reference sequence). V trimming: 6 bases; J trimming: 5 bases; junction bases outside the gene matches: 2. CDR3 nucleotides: TGCAGTGCCTGGACTAGCGGGGAGACCCAGTACTTC. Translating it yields CSAWTSGETQYF.

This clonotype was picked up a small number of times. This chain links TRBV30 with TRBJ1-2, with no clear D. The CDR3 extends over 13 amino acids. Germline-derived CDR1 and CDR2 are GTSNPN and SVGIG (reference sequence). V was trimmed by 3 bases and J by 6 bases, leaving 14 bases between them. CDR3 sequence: CAWRKNKEDGYTF. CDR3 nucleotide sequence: TGTGCCTGGAGAAAGAACAAAGAGGATGGCTACACCTTC.

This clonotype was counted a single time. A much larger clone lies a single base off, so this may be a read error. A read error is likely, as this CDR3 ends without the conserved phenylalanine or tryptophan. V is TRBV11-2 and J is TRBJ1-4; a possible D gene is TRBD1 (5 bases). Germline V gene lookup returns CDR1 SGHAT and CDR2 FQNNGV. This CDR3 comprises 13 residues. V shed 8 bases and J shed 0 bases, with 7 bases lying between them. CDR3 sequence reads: CASRGSTNEKLFS. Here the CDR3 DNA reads TGTGCCAGCCGGGGGTCAACTAATGAAAAACTGTTTTCT.

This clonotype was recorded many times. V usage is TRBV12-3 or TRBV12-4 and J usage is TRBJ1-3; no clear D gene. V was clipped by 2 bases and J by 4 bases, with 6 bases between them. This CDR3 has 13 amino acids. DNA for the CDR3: TGTGCCAGCAGTTTAACTAGGGGAAACACCATATATTTT. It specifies CASSLTRGNTIYF.

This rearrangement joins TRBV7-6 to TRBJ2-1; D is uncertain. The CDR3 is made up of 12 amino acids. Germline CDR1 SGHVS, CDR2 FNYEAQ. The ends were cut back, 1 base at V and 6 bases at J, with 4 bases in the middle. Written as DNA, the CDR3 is TGTGCCAGCAGCTTAGAAAGCAATGAGCAGTTCTTC. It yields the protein CASSLESNEQFF.

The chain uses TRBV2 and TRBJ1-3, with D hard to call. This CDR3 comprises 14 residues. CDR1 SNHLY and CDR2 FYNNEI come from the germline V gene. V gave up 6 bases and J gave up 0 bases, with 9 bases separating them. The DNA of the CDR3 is TGTGCCAGCAGCACAGAGTACTCTGGAAACACCATATATTTT. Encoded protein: CASSTEYSGNTIYF.

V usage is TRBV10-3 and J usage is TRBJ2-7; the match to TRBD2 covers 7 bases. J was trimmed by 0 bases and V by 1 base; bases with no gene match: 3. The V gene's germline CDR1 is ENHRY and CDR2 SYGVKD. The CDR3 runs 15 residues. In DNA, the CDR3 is TGTGCCATCAGTGAGTTGGGCGGGAGCTCCTACGAGCAGTACTTC. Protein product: CAISELGGSSYEQYF.

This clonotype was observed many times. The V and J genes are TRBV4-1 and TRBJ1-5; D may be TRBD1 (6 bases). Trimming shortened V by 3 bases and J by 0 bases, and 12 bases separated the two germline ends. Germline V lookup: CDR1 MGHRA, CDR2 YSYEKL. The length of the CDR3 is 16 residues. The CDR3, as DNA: TGCGCCAGCAGCCAGGGGGCGATAGATAGCAATCAGCCCCAGCATTTT. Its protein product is CASSQGAIDSNQPQHF.

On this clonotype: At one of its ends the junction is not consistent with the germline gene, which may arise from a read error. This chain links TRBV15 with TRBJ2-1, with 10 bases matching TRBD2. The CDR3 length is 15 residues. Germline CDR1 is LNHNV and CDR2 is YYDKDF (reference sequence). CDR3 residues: CATSRALAGAYEQFF. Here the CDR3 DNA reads TGTGCCACTAGCAGAGCGCTAGCGGGAGCATATGAGCAGTTCTTC.

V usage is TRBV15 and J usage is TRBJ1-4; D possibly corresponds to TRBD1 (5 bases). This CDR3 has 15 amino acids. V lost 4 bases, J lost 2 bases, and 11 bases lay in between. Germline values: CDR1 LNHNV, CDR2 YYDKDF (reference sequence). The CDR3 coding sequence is TGTGCCACCAGCACTGGGGCGGGGACTAATGAAAAACTGTTTTTT. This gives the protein CATSTGAGTNEKLFF.

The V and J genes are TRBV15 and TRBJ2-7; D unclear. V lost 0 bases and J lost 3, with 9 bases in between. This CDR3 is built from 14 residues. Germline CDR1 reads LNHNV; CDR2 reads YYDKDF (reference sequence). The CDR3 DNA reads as TGTGCCACCAGCAGAGATATACCAGGCTACGAGCAGTACTTC. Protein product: CATSRDIPGYEQYF.

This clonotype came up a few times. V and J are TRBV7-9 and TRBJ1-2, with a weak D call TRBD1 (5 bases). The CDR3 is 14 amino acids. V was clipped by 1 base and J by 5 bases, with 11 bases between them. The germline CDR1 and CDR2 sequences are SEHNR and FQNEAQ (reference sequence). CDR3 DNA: TGTGCCAGCAGCTTAGTCGCAGGGACTTATGGCTACACCTTC. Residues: CASSLVAGTYGYTF.

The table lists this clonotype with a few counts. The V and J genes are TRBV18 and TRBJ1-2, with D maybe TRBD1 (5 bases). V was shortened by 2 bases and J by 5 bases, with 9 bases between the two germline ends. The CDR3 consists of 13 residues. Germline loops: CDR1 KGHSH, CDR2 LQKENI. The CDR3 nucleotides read TGTGCCAGCTCACCAGGGACTGCTTATGGCTACACCTTC. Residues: CASSPGTAYGYTF.

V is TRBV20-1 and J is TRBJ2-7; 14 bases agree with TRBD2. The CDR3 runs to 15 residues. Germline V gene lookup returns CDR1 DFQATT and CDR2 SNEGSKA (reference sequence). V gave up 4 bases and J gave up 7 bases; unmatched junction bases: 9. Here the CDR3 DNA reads TGCAGTGCTACCAGACTAGCGGGAGGGCCGGATGAGCAGTACTTC. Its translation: CSATRLAGGPDEQYF.

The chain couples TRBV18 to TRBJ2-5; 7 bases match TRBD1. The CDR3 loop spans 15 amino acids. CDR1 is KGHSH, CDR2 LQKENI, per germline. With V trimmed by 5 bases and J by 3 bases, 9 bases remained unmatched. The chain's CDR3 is CASSETGFDEETQYF. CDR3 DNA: TGTGCCAGCTCAGAGACAGGGTTTGACGAAGAGACCCAGTACTTC.